This T cell receptor beta chain was captured by sequencing in a study of shared clonotypes between healthy human individuals. Study at large: Researchers drew samples from two women and three men aged 18 to 49. Each donor's CD8 memory used one plate, CD8 naive two, each CD4 subset three. Study-level results: Clonotypes shared by all four sorted-subset donors had higher generation probabilities than non-shared clonotypes.

TCRdb keeps only in-frame clones here, not all; method: immunoSEQ multiplex PCR. This table holds about 2.3 million clones, under 95% found once. Partitioning of CD4+ cells yielded a CD45RA+ naive subset and a CD45RA-negative memory subset. Comments on this clone: Its antigen is undetermined.

This receptor was identified in a man younger than 35 in good health. Some clones in this sample may be carry-over from other donors' samples. The sequencing input was naive CD4+ T cells from PBMCs. Indicated subset: CD45RA+ positively selected.

The CDR3 sequence: CASSQDRSNYGYTF. The CDR3 DNA follows: TGTGCCAGCTCCCAGGACAGATCTAACTATGGCTACACCTTC. The genes are TRBV18 and TRBJ1-2, with D possibly matching TRBD1 (6 bases). Germline V gene lookup returns CDR1 KGHSH and CDR2 LQKENI. Trimming left V 6 bases short and J 0 bases short, with 11 bases between. This CDR3 contains 14 residues.